One sample yielded the 23 T cell receptor beta chains listed below, sequenced in a study of shared clonotypes between healthy human individuals. Using immunoSEQ multiplex PCR, the repertoire was profiled, and TCRdb retains in-frame clones only, with some absent. The sample has around 2,000,000 clones, roughly 94% seen once. Source material: naive CD4+ T cells sorted from blood. Subset reported: CD45RA+ positively selected. The origin of the receptors is a young man in good health.

V gene TRBV5-3 combines with J gene TRBJ1-6, with 7 bases aligning to TRBD1. TRBV5-3 is placed among ORFs of uncertain function. Trimming removed 4 bases from V and 9 bases from J; junction bases left unmatched: 4. The CDR3 runs to 13 residues. The chain's CDR3 is CARSKDRASPLHF. The CDR3 DNA reads TGTGCCAGAAGCAAAGACAGGGCTTCACCCCTCCACTTT.

The chain has TRBV11-2 and TRBJ2-5; D perhaps matches TRBD2 (5 bases). The CDR3 contains 17 residues. Trimming removed 0 bases from V and 3 bases from J, with 17 bases in between. Germline values: CDR1 SGHAT, CDR2 FQNNGV. CDR3 bases: TGTGCCAGCAGCTTAGATTTGTACGGGCCAGCGGAAGAGACCCAGTACTTC. It specifies CASSLDLYGPAEETQYF.

The V and J genes are TRBV12-5 and TRBJ1-1; possibly TRBD1 for D (5 bases). The CDR3 is made up of 16 amino acids. Germline V gene lookup returns CDR1 LGHNT and CDR2 FRNRAP. Trimming took 4 bases from V and 0 from J, leaving 15 bases between them. CDR3 coding DNA: TGTGCTAGTGGTTCGGGGGGGAAAGGGGTGAACACTGAAGCTTTCTTT. Protein sequence: CASGSGGKGVNTEAFF.

This chain links TRBV18 with TRBJ2-7; TRBD2 might be the D (6 bases). Trimming removed 4 bases from V and 4 bases from J, with 11 bases in between. The germline V gene has CDR1 KGHSH and CDR2 LQKENI. This CDR3 spans 13 amino acids. The DNA for the CDR3 is TGTGCCAGCTCACAGGGAGGAGAGTACGAGCAGTACTTC. Translating it yields CASSQGGEYEQYF. The full variable domain, in which reference TRBV18 and TRBJ2-7 provide the parts outside the CDR3, is NAGVMQNPRHLVRRRGQEARLRCSPMKGHSHVYWYRQLPEEGLKFMVYLQKENIIDESGMPKERFSAEFPKEGPSILRIQQVVRGDSAAYFCASSQGGEYEQYFGPGTRLTVT.

This chain joins TRBV30 and TRBJ2-5; D gene uncertain. Trimming stripped 4 bases from V and 0 bases from J, with 9 bases between. The CDR3 is 13 amino acids. CDR1 is GTSNPN and CDR2 is SVGIG in the germline V gene (reference sequence). CDR3: CAWKSEYQETQYF. The CDR3 region has the DNA TGTGCCTGGAAATCAGAATACCAAGAGACCCAGTACTTC.

This clone showed up just once. The chain uses TRBV30 and TRBJ1-4; D is ambiguous. Germline loops: CDR1 GTSNPN, CDR2 SVGIG (reference sequence). The CDR3 contains 11 residues. Trimming took off 2 bases at V and 12 bases at J, with 10 bases between the two ends. CDR3 amino acids: CAWSTREELFF. The CDR3 bases are TGTGCCTGGAGTACCCGGGAAGAACTGTTTTTT.

V and J are TRBV4-1 and TRBJ2-1, with D possibly called TRBD1 or TRBD2 (6 bases each). Trimming removed 1 base at V and 3 bases at J, with 16 bases between. The CDR3 consists of 17 residues. Germline assignment: CDR1 MGHRA and CDR2 YSYEKL. This chain's CDR3 is CASSQGGGRGVYNEQFF. The CDR3 DNA reads as TGCGCCAGCAGCCAAGGGGGAGGCAGGGGCGTCTACAATGAGCAGTTCTTC.

This sequence joins TRBV10-3 and TRBJ1-4, with D possibly being TRBD1 (6 bases). Per germline, CDR1 ENHRY and CDR2 SYGVKD. Trimming pared 3 bases from V and 8 bases from J, leaving 16 bases between. The CDR3 is 15 residues long. The CDR3: CAISDGRGGGEKLFF. In nucleotides, the CDR3 is TGTGCCATCAGTGATGGCAGGGGAGGAGGGGAAAAACTGTTTTTT.

CDR3 bases: TGTGCCAGCAGCCCACTCGATAGACTCACTGAAGCTTTCTTT. Its protein is CASSPLDRLTEAFF. The chain employs TRBV7-9 and TRBJ1-1; D gene ambiguous. The length of the CDR3 is 14 residues. Germline V gene sequence: CDR1 SEHNR, CDR2 FQNEAQ (reference sequence). V was clipped by 5 bases and J by 4 bases, with 14 bases between them. The whole variable domain, filled in from reference TRBV7-9 and TRBJ1-1, reads DTGVSQNPRHKITKRGQNVTFRCDPISEHNRLYWYRQTLGQGPEFLTYFQNEAQLEKSRLLSDRFSAERPKGSFSTLEIQRTEQGDSAMYLCASSPLDRLTEAFFGQGTRLTVV.

The chain carries TRBV7-2 and TRBJ2-3, with 11 bases aligning to TRBD2. The CDR3 covers 17 residues. Germline loops: CDR1 SGHTA, CDR2 FQGNSA. Germline trimming cut 1 base from V and 2 bases from J; bases unmatched to any gene: 5. CDR3 protein: CASSLDPSGGFTDTQYF. In DNA form, the CDR3 reads TGTGCCAGCAGCTTAGACCCTAGCGGGGGGTTCACAGATACGCAGTATTTT.

Remarks on this clone: The same CDR3 is also encoded by other DNA sequences in this sample. The chain links TRBV5-1 to TRBJ1-1; 8 positions match TRBD1. The CDR3 runs to 14 residues. V shed 4 bases, J shed 2 bases, and the junction held 4 bases outside the gene matches. CDR1 SGHRS and CDR2 YFSETQ come from the germline V gene. CDR3: CASSRGQGNTEAFF. The CDR3 coding sequence is TGCGCCAGCAGCCGTGGACAGGGAAACACTGAAGCTTTCTTT.

This clone was seen once. The chain uses TRBV6-6 and TRBJ1-5; D may be TRBD1 (5 bases). The CDR3 totals 16 residues. V dropped 7 bases and J dropped 0 bases, with 16 bases sitting between them. Germline CDR1 is MNHNY and CDR2 is SVGAGI (reference sequence). The CDR3 protein is CASIRGRGDSNQPQHF. CDR3 nucleotides: TGTGCCAGCATAAGGGGTAGGGGAGATAGCAATCAGCCCCAGCATTTT.

The rearrangement joins TRBV30 to TRBJ2-7; D could derive from TRBD1 or TRBD2 (5 bases each). This CDR3 contains 15 residues. From germline, CDR1 is GTSNPN and CDR2 SVGIG (reference sequence). The V and J ends lost 0 bases and 2 bases respectively, with 14 bases between them. CDR3 coding DNA: TGTGCCTGGAGTGTAAAGCGGCTGACAGCCTACGAGCAGTACTTC. Translation gives CAWSVKRLTAYEQYF.

The chain joins TRBV7-6 to TRBJ1-3; possible D gene TRBD1, 5 bases. Trimming shortened V by 4 bases and J by 0 bases, and 19 bases separated the two germline ends. Germline-derived CDR1 and CDR2 are SGHVS and FNYEAQ. This CDR3 region has 18 residues. CDR3 in DNA: TGTGCCAGCAGCTCAGAATCGGTTCAGGGTCACTCTGGAAACACCATATATTTT. It codes for CASSSESVQGHSGNTIYF.

This chain joins TRBV14 and TRBJ1-5; the D gene is possibly TRBD1 (6 bases). Germline V gene data show CDR1 as SGHDN and CDR2 as FVKESK. Trimming shortened V by 0 bases and J by 0 bases, and 21 bases separated the two germline ends. This CDR3 region has 20 residues. The CDR3 region is CASSQDGWRQGSYSNQPQHF. The CDR3 region has the DNA TGTGCCAGCAGCCAAGACGGTTGGCGGCAGGGGTCATATAGCAATCAGCCCCAGCATTTT.

The CDR3 nucleotides are TGTGCCAGCAGCTTGAGTGTAGTCGGGGATCAGCATTTT. As protein: CASSLSVVGDQHF. The chain recombines TRBV5-4 with TRBJ1-5; no definite D call. CDR3 length: 13 amino acids. The V gene lost 1 base and the J gene lost 13 bases, with 15 bases spanning the gap. Germline CDR1 and CDR2: SGHNT and YYREEE (reference sequence).

V and J are TRBV5-1 and TRBJ2-3; D is unresolved. Germline V lookup: CDR1 SGHRS, CDR2 YFSETQ. V dropped 4 bases and J dropped 2 bases, with 14 bases sitting between them. The CDR3 loop spans 15 amino acids. CDR3 loop: CASSLPKGLTDTQYF. The CDR3 region has the DNA TGCGCCAGCAGCCTTCCTAAGGGCCTCACAGATACGCAGTATTTT.

This sequence joins TRBV30 and TRBJ2-7; D may be TRBD2 (6 bases). The CDR3 contains 14 residues. V shed 1 base and J shed 4 bases, with 14 bases lying between them. CDR1 is GTSNPN, CDR2 SVGIG, per germline (reference sequence). Here the CDR3 DNA reads TGTGCCTGGAGTGCGCGCAGAGGAGGGTACGAGCAGTACTTC. Translated: CAWSARRGGYEQYF. Combining the CDR3 with reference TRBV30 and TRBJ2-7 gives the whole variable domain SQTIHQWPATLVQPVGSPLSLECTVEGTSNPNLYWYRQAAGRGLQLLFYSVGIGQISSEVPQNLSASRPQDRQFILSSKKLLLSDSGFYLCAWSARRGGYEQYFGPGTRLTVT.

V and J are TRBV27 and TRBJ2-5; 9 positions match TRBD1. Trimming removed 6 bases from V and 5 bases from J; junction bases left unmatched: 13. CDR1 is MNHEY, CDR2 SMNVEV, per germline (reference sequence). CDR3 length: 16 amino acids. CDR3 DNA sequence: TGTGCCAGCAGGGACCAGAGGGACAGGGCGTCGGAGACCCAGTACTTC. Its protein product is CASRDQRDRASETQYF.

The chain is built from TRBV6-5 and TRBJ2-2, with TRBD1 as a possible D gene (5 bases). Per germline, CDR1 MNHEY and CDR2 SVGAGI. This CDR3 region has 12 residues. The germline V and J ends were trimmed by 5 bases and 7 bases, with 8 bases remaining between them. The CDR3 protein is CASSRQYGELFF. CDR3 DNA sequence: TGTGCCAGCAGTAGACAGTACGGGGAGCTGTTTTTT.

This clone was found once. V and J are TRBV7-9 and TRBJ2-1; weak D call: TRBD2 (6 bases). The germline V and J ends were trimmed by 5 bases and 7 bases, with 12 bases remaining between them. Germline loops: CDR1 SEHNR, CDR2 FQNEAQ (reference sequence). The CDR3 contains 13 residues. The CDR3 is CASSTRELNEQFF. The CDR3 coding sequence is TGTGCCAGCAGCACCCGGGAGCTAAATGAGCAGTTCTTC.

This sequence joins TRBV27 and TRBJ2-4, with a possible D match to TRBD2 (6 bases). CDR1 MNHEY and CDR2 SMNVEV come from the germline V gene (reference sequence). Trimming pared 6 bases from V and 7 bases from J, leaving 13 bases between. This CDR3 is 13 amino acids long. CDR3 DNA sequence: TGTGCCAGCAGGAGAACCGCGGGGAACATTCAGTACTTC. Translating it yields CASRRTAGNIQYF.

The V and J genes are TRBV5-4 and TRBJ2-1; D not certain. This CDR3 has 16 residues. Germline assignment: CDR1 SGHNT and CDR2 YYREEE (reference sequence). V was cut by 0 bases and J by 0 bases, with 10 bases left in between. CDR3 nucleotide sequence: TGTGCCAGCAGCTTGGAGGGCGTCAGCTCCTACAATGAGCAGTTCTTC. Translation gives CASSLEGVSSYNEQFF.